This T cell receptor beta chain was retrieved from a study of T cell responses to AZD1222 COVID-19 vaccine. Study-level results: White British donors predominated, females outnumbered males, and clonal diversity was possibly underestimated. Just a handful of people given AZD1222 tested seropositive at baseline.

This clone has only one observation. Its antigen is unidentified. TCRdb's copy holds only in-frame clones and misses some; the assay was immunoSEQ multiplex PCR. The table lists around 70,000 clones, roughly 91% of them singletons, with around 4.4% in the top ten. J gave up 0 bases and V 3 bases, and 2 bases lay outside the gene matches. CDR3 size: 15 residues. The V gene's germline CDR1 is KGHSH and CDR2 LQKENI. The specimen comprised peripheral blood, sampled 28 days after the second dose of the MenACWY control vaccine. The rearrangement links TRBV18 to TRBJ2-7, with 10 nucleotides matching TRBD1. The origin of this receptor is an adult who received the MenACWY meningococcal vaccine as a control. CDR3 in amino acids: CASSPGQGSSYEQYF. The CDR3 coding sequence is TGTGCCAGCTCACCGGGACAGGGGTCCTCCTACGAGCAGTACTTC.